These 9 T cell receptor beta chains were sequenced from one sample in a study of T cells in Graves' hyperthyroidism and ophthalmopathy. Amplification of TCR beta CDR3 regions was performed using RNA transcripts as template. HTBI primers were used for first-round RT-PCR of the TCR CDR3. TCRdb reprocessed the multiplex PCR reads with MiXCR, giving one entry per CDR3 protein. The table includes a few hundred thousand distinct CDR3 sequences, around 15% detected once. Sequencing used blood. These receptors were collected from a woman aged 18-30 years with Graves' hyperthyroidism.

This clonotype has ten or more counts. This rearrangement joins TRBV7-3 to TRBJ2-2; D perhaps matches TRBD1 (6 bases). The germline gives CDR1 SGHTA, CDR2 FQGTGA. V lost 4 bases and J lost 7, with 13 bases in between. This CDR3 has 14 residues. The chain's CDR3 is CASSSDRFSGELFF. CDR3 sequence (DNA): TGTGCCAGCAGCTCCGACAGGTTTAGCGGGGAGCTGTTTTTT.

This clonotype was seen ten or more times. Here the CDR3 reads CASSRPGLAGRETQYF. The CDR3 nucleotides are TGTGCCAGCAGCCGACCCGGACTAGCCGGGCGGGAGACCCAGTACTTC. The J gene is TRBJ2-5, the V gene TRBV7-9, with TRBD2 matching over 8 bases. CDR1 is SEHNR, CDR2 FQNEAQ, per germline (reference sequence). This CDR3 spans 16 amino acids. The junction had 13 bases not matched to a gene; V was cut back by 5 bases and J by 5 bases.

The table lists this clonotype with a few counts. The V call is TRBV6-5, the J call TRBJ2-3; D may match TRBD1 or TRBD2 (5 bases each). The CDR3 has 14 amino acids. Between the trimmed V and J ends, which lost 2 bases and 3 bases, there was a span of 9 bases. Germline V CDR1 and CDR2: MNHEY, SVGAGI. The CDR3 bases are TGTGCCAGCAGTTACGGGACCGAAACAGATACGCAGTATTTT. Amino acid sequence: CASSYGTETDTQYF.

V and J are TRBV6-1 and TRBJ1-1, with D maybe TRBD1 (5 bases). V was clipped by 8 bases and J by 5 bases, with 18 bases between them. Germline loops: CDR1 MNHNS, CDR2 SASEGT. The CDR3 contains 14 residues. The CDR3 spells CASGRLGRETEAFF. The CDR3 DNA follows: TGTGCCAGCGGACGTCTGGGGCGAGAAACTGAAGCTTTCTTT.

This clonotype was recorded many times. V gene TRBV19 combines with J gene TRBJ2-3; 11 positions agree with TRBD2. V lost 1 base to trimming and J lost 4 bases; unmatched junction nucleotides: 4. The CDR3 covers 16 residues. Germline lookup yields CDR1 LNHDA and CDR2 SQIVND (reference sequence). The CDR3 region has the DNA TGTGCCAGTAGTATAGGAGGGGGACTAGCGGCAGATACGCAGTATTTT. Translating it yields CASSIGGGLAADTQYF. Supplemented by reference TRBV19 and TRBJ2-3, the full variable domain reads DGGITQSPKYLFRKEGQNVTLSCEQNLNHDAMYWYRQDPGQGLRLIYYSQIVNDFQKGDIAEGYSVSREKKESFPLTVTSAQKNPTAFYLCASSIGGGLAADTQYFGPGTRLTVL.

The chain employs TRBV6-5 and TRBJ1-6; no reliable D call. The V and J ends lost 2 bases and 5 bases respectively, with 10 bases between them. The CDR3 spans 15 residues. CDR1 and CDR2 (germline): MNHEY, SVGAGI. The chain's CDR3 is CASSYDHLNNSPLHF. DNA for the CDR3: TGTGCCAGCAGTTACGACCACCTTAATAATTCACCCCTCCACTTT.

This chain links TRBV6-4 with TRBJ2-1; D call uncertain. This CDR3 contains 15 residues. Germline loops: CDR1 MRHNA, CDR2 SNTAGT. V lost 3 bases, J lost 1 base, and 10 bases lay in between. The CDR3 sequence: CASSENGKSYNEQFF. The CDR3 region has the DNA TGTGCCAGCAGTGAGAACGGAAAATCCTACAATGAGCAGTTCTTC.

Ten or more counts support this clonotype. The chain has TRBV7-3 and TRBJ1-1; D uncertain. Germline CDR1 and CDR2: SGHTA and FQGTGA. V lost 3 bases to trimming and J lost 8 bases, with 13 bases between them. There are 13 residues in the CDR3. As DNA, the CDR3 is TGTGCCAGCAGCTTTAAGTGGGGTACCGAAGCTTTCTTT. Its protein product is CASSFKWGTEAFF.

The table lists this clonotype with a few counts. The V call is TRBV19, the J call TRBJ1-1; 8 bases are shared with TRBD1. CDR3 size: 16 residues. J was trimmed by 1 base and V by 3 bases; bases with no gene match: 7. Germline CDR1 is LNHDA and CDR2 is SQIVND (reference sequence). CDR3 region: CASSIPRQGPNTEAFF. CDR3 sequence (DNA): TGTGCCAGTAGTATCCCCCGACAGGGGCCGAACACTGAAGCTTTCTTT. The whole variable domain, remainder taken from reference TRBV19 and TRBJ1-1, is DGGITQSPKYLFRKEGQNVTLSCEQNLNHDAMYWYRQDPGQGLRLIYYSQIVNDFQKGDIAEGYSVSREKKESFPLTVTSAQKNPTAFYLCASSIPRQGPNTEAFFGQGTRLTVV.